Ten or more counts support the clone carrying this T cell receptor (beta chain). The data stem from a study of post-analysis software for immune sequencing data. Libraries were made from TCR beta cDNA, and they carried unique molecular identifiers. There were roughly 0.95 to 11 million T cells, and 450,000 to 550,000 cDNA molecules came from them. TCRdb re-called the PCR reads with MiXCR, one entry per CDR3 protein. In the table there are about 400,000 distinct CDR3 sequences, 30% to 45% of which are singletons. The TCR comes from a girl aged 10-17 years with multiple sclerosis. The sequenced sample consisted of blood.

In DNA form, the CDR3 reads TGTGCCAGCAGTTTAAGTCTCTACCAAATGGATGGCTACACCTTC. It yields the protein CASSLSLYQMDGYTF. The J gene is TRBJ1-2, the V gene TRBV12-3 or TRBV12-4; no firm D call. The CDR3 sequence is 15 residues long. Trimming stripped 2 bases from V and 6 bases from J, with 16 bases between.